These 31 T cell receptor beta chains came from one sample sequenced in a study of T cell repertoires in cytomegalovirus infection. These receptors' antigens are unknown. TCRdb called the reads again in MiXCR, with one record for every CDR3 protein. Among hundreds of thousands of distinct CDR3 sequences listed, roughly a third were seen once. Sequenced here: cultured CD8+ T cells from PBMCs, sampled from culture after CMV antigen stimulation. The receptor source for this set is a human donor in good health (CMV status not recorded). Some clones in this sample may be carry-over from other donors' samples.

This chain uses TRBV19 with TRBJ2-1; the D gene is possibly TRBD2 (6 bases). V dropped 7 bases and J dropped 2 bases, with 9 bases sitting between them. CDR3 length: 13 residues. From germline, CDR1 is LNHDA and CDR2 SQIVND (reference sequence). This CDR3 is CASKGGAYNEQFF. The CDR3 DNA follows: TGTGCCAGTAAGGGCGGGGCCTACAATGAGCAGTTCTTC.

The V gene is TRBV15, the J gene TRBJ2-3, with 9 nucleotides matching TRBD1. V lost 0 bases to trimming and J lost 2 bases; unmatched junction nucleotides: 3. This CDR3 spans 16 amino acids. Germline CDR1 and CDR2: LNHNV and YYDKDF (reference sequence). The CDR3 DNA sequence: TGTGCCACCAGCAGAGAGGACAGGGGTCCCACAGATACGCAGTATTTT. It yields the protein CATSREDRGPTDTQYF.

This clonotype has more than one count but fewer than ten. V is TRBV7-6 and J is TRBJ2-6; no firm D call. Germline V CDR1 and CDR2: SGHVS, FNYEAQ. Trimming pared 5 bases from V and 0 bases from J, leaving 11 bases between. The CDR3 is made up of 16 amino acids. In DNA, the CDR3 is TGTGCCAGCAGCCCGACCGCCGGCTCTGGGGCCAACGTCCTGACTTTC. This gives the protein CASSPTAGSGANVLTF. The whole variable domain, remainder taken from reference TRBV7-6 and TRBJ2-6, is GAGVSQSPRYKVTKRGQDVALRCDPISGHVSLYWYRQALGQGPEFLTYFNYEAQQDKSGLPNDRFSAERPEGSISTLTIQRTEQRDSAMYRCASSPTAGSGANVLTFGAGSRLTVL.

The V gene is TRBV7-6, the J gene TRBJ2-7; 11 bases match TRBD1. The CDR3 consists of 18 residues. In germline, CDR1 is SGHVS, CDR2 FNYEAQ. J gave up 4 bases and V 6 bases, and 17 bases lay outside the gene matches. This chain's CDR3 is CASSWGIYGTGGTYEQYV. The CDR3 DNA is TGTGCCAGCAGTTGGGGCATTTACGGGACAGGGGGGACATACGAGCAGTACGTC.

This rearrangement joins TRBV6-6 to TRBJ2-5; TRBD2 might be the D (5 bases). The germline V and J ends were trimmed by 2 bases and 5 bases, with 9 bases remaining between them. Per germline, CDR1 MNHNY and CDR2 SVGAGI (reference sequence). The CDR3 consists of 13 residues. The CDR3 loop is CASSYEGWETQYF. Here the CDR3 DNA reads TGTGCCAGCAGTTACGAGGGTTGGGAGACCCAGTACTTC.

The chain uses TRBV19 and TRBJ1-2; D is unclear. This CDR3 is built from 14 residues. Germline assignment: CDR1 LNHDA and CDR2 SQIVND (reference sequence). Trimming cost V 2 bases and J 8 bases, with 15 bases left between them. CDR3 residues: CASSISRIEDGYTF. The CDR3 DNA sequence: TGTGCCAGTAGTATATCCAGGATTGAAGACGGCTACACCTTC. Based on the CDR3 plus reference TRBV19 and TRBJ1-2, the full variable domain is DGGITQSPKYLFRKEGQNVTLSCEQNLNHDAMYWYRQDPGQGLRLIYYSQIVNDFQKGDIAEGYSVSREKKESFPLTVTSAQKNPTAFYLCASSISRIEDGYTFGSGTRLTVV.

This clonotype was observed a handful of times. DNA of the CDR3: TGTGCCAGCAGATTGAGAGTCACCTACGAGCAGTACGTC. Protein product: CASRLRVTYEQYV. The chain links TRBV6-2 or TRBV6-3 to TRBJ2-7; unclear D gene. CDR3 length equals 13 residues. Trimming pared 6 bases from V and 2 bases from J, leaving 11 bases between. Germline V CDR1 and CDR2: MNHEY, SVGEGT.

Concerning this clonotype itself: One end of the junction is discordant with germline, which a read error may explain. The rearrangement uses TRBV7-3 and TRBJ2-3; 9 bases agree with TRBD2. The germline CDR1 and CDR2 sequences are SGHTA and FQGTGA. The CDR3 has 15 amino acids. CDR3 in amino acids: CVSSLGGGAGDTQYF. CDR3 DNA sequence: TGTGTCAGCAGCTTAGGCGGGGGGGCTGGAGATACGCAGTATTTT.

In this sample, this clonotype turned up many times. The chain recombines TRBV7-6 with TRBJ2-2; D is unclear. The germline CDR1 and CDR2 sequences are SGHVS and FNYEAQ. The CDR3 covers 12 residues. Between the trimmed V and J ends, which lost 0 bases and 6 bases, there was a span of 2 bases. The CDR3 is CASSLAAGELFF. The DNA for the CDR3 is TGTGCCAGCAGCTTAGCGGCCGGGGAGCTGTTTTTT. Looking up the rest from reference TRBV7-6 and TRBJ2-2 gives the full variable domain: GAGVSQSPRYKVTKRGQDVALRCDPISGHVSLYWYRQALGQGPEFLTYFNYEAQQDKSGLPNDRFSAERPEGSISTLTIQRTEQRDSAMYRCASSLAAGELFFGEGSRLTVL.

This clonotype has more than one count but fewer than ten. The V gene is TRBV5-4, the J gene TRBJ1-2; a weak D match, TRBD1 (5 bases). The V end was cut by 0 bases, the J end by 5 bases, with 17 bases between. This CDR3 comprises 16 residues. In germline, CDR1 is SGHNT, CDR2 YYREEE (reference sequence). CDR3 sequence (DNA): TGTGCCAGCAGCTTGGCCGAAGCAGTGGGGCCGTATGGCTACACCTTC. It translates to CASSLAEAVGPYGYTF.

Only a few counts were recorded for this clonotype. This chain connects TRBV4-1 to TRBJ2-7, with 8 nucleotides matching TRBD1. V shed 1 base, J shed 3 bases, and the junction held 2 bases outside the gene matches. Germline V lookup: CDR1 MGHRA, CDR2 YSYEKL. The CDR3 spans 14 residues. Here the CDR3 DNA reads TGCGCCAGCAGCCAAGTGACAGGGGACTACGAGCAGTACTTC. Residues: CASSQVTGDYEQYF.

A few counts support this clonotype. The J gene is TRBJ2-5, the V gene TRBV19, with 7 bases fitting TRBD1. The CDR3 consists of 15 residues. CDR1 is LNHDA, CDR2 SQIVND, per germline (reference sequence). Germline trimming cut 7 bases from V and 2 bases from J; bases unmatched to any gene: 10. The chain's CDR3 is CASTKTGQLQETQYF. In DNA, the CDR3 is TGTGCCAGTACCAAAACGGGACAGTTACAAGAGACCCAGTACTTC.

In regard to this clonotype: A much larger clone differs by one base, so this may be a read error. The chain has TRBV7-8 and TRBJ2-3; D unclear. The CDR3 sequence is 13 residues long. Germline lookup yields CDR1 SGHVS and CDR2 FQNEAQ. As DNA, the CDR3 is TGTGCCAGCAGTCCGGCCAGTACAGATACGCAGTCTTTT. It encodes CASSPASTDTQSF.

This clonotype was seen a few times. The chain employs TRBV19 and TRBJ1-1; 7 nucleotides line up with TRBD1. The trim removed 3 bases at V and 8 bases at J, leaving 6 bases unmatched. The CDR3 is 13 residues long. CDR1 and CDR2 (germline): LNHDA, SQIVND (reference sequence). The CDR3 is CASSITQGSEAFF. The CDR3 DNA reads as TGTGCCAGTAGTATCACACAGGGGAGCGAAGCTTTCTTT.

This clonotype has a single count. V is TRBV4-1 and J is TRBJ2-3, with 8 positions matching TRBD2. CDR1 MGHRA and CDR2 YSYEKL come from the germline V gene. The CDR3 covers 15 residues. The V and J ends lost 1 base and 4 bases, in that order; junction bases with no gene match: 4. CDR3 residues: CASSQGAGEADTQYF. CDR3 nucleotides: TGCGCCAGCAGCCAAGGAGCGGGGGAGGCAGATACGCAGTATTTT.

The table lists this clonotype with a few counts. This chain links TRBV7-6 with TRBJ2-2; perhaps D is TRBD1 or TRBD2 (5 bases each). The CDR3 spans 16 residues. V was trimmed by 5 bases and J by 4 bases, leaving 17 bases between them. CDR1 SGHVS and CDR2 FNYEAQ come from the germline V gene. This CDR3 reads CASSPQRGKVTGELFF. DNA for the CDR3: TGTGCCAGCAGCCCCCAACGGGGCAAGGTCACCGGGGAGCTGTTTTTT.

This clonotype was counted ten times or more. J is TRBJ1-3 and V is TRBV7-2; the D is unclear. V was clipped by 6 bases and J by 0 bases, with 9 bases between them. CDR3 length: 14 amino acids. Looked up from germline, CDR1 is SGHTA and CDR2 is FQGNSA. CDR3 bases: TGTGCCAGCAGTCTAGTGGTCTCTGGAAACACCATATATTTT. It codes for CASSLVVSGNTIYF.

This clonotype has only a few counts. V gene TRBV10-3 combines with J gene TRBJ1-1; D remains ambiguous. V lost 0 bases, J lost 0 bases, and 8 bases lay in between. Germline loops: CDR1 ENHRY, CDR2 SYGVKD. This CDR3 contains 15 residues. The CDR3 sequence is CAISESGLLNTEAFF. The CDR3 DNA is TGTGCCATCAGTGAGTCTGGCTTGCTGAACACTGAAGCTTTCTTT.

The chain uses TRBV7-9 and TRBJ1-1; D not resolved. The CDR3 consists of 15 residues. The V end was cut by 4 bases, the J end by 0 bases, with 12 bases between. Germline lookup yields CDR1 SEHNR and CDR2 FQNEAQ (reference sequence). CDR3 sequence: CASSSGRSLNTEAFF. CDR3 sequence (DNA): TGTGCCAGCAGCTCGGGAAGATCCTTGAACACTGAAGCTTTCTTT. Variable domain in full (rest from reference TRBV7-9 and TRBJ1-1): DTGVSQNPRHKITKRGQNVTFRCDPISEHNRLYWYRQTLGQGPEFLTYFQNEAQLEKSRLLSDRFSAERPKGSFSTLEIQRTEQGDSAMYLCASSSGRSLNTEAFFGQGTRLTVV.

The CDR3: CASSAQEQGNYEQYV. The CDR3, as DNA: TGTGCCAGCAGTGCTCAAGAGCAGGGGAACTACGAGCAGTACGTC. The chain combines TRBV6-1 with TRBJ2-7; perhaps TRBD1 as D (6 bases). The CDR3 consists of 15 residues. The V end lost 4 bases, the J end lost 3 bases, and 16 bases lay between the germline ends. CDR1 is MNHNS and CDR2 is SASEGT in the germline V gene.

The chain has TRBV19 and TRBJ1-6, with D unresolved. Germline CDR1 and CDR2: LNHDA and SQIVND (reference sequence). The CDR3 runs to 14 residues. The CDR3 DNA is TGTGTCACTTCCGAGAGCTCCTATAATTCACCCCTCCACTTT. This encodes CVTSESSYNSPLHF.

This rearrangement joins TRBV15 to TRBJ2-7, with D perhaps matching TRBD1 or TRBD2 (6 bases each). The V end was cut by 5 bases, the J end by 7 bases, with 12 bases between. Germline CDR1 is LNHNV and CDR2 is YYDKDF (reference sequence). This CDR3 is 12 amino acids long. CDR3 bases: TGTGCCACCAGCGAGGGGGGTAGAGAGCAGTACGTC. It yields the protein CATSEGGREQYV.

The chain links TRBV15 to TRBJ2-3, with a possible D match to TRBD1 (6 bases). Germline V CDR1 and CDR2: LNHNV, YYDKDF (reference sequence). V lost 8 bases to trimming and J lost 2 bases, with 17 bases between them. The CDR3 has 15 residues. The CDR3 loop reads CATVAQGSHTDTQYF. CDR3 DNA: TGTGCCACCGTGGCCCAGGGGTCACACACAGATACGCAGTATTTT.

This clonotype came up a few times. CDR3 loop: CSVEDGGGYNIQYF. DNA for the CDR3: TGCAGCGTTGAAGATGGCGGGGGGTATAACATTCAGTACTTC. This sequence joins TRBV29-1 and TRBJ2-4, with 8 bases matching TRBD2. V was clipped by 0 bases and J by 7 bases; unmatched bases: 5. The CDR3 has 14 amino acids. Germline V gene lookup returns CDR1 SQVTM and CDR2 ANQGSEA.

The rearrangement links TRBV6-6 to TRBJ2-7, with a possible D match to TRBD1 (7 bases). V shed 0 bases and J shed 3 bases, with 12 bases lying between them. This CDR3 is built from 15 residues. In germline, CDR1 is MNHNY, CDR2 SVGAGI (reference sequence). CDR3 region: CASSYSVQGGYEQYF. The CDR3 DNA follows: TGTGCCAGCAGTTACTCAGTCCAGGGGGGCTACGAGCAGTACTTC.

In its sample, this clonotype was seen a few times. The genes are TRBV7-6 and TRBJ2-7, with D perhaps given as TRBD1 or TRBD2 (7 bases each). Germline V gives CDR1 SGHVS, CDR2 FNYEAQ. V lost 5 bases and J 7 bases, leaving 21 bases between the germline ends. The CDR3 has 15 amino acids. The CDR3 sequence: CASSLVGGGPWEQYF. The CDR3 DNA reads TGTGCCAGCAGCCTGGTGGGAGGGGGCCCGTGGGAGCAGTACTTC.

V is TRBV2 and J is TRBJ2-7; TRBD2 is a possible D gene (6 bases). The CDR3 has 13 residues. Germline loops: CDR1 SNHLY, CDR2 FYNNEI. The V end lost 10 bases, the J end lost 6 bases, and 19 bases lay between the germline ends. The CDR3 sequence is CATLETSLFEQYV. CDR3 coding DNA: TGTGCCACCCTAGAAACTAGCCTCTTCGAGCAGTACGTC.

In its sample, this clonotype was seen a few times. V gene TRBV7-9 combines with J gene TRBJ2-4; D tentatively reads TRBD1 or TRBD2 (5 bases each). The CDR3 runs 12 residues. Per germline, CDR1 SEHNR and CDR2 FQNEAQ (reference sequence). V lost 3 bases and J lost 6, with 6 bases in between. CDR3 sequence: CASSLGTNIQYF. The DNA of the CDR3 is TGTGCCAGCAGCTTGGGGACAAACATTCAGTACTTC.

This chain links TRBV6-2 or TRBV6-3 with TRBJ1-3; 8 nucleotides line up with TRBD1. The CDR3 spans 17 residues. Germline V lookup: CDR1 MNHEY, CDR2 SVGEGT. V dropped 6 bases and J dropped 0; count of bases not matched to a gene: 10. CDR3 region: CASRSGQGATSGNTIYF. The DNA for the CDR3 is TGTGCCAGCAGAAGCGGACAGGGTGCTACCTCTGGAAACACCATATATTTT.

This sequence joins TRBV19 and TRBJ2-7; D is uncertain. Germline CDR1 is LNHDA and CDR2 is SQIVND (reference sequence). CDR3 length: 15 amino acids. V was shortened by 3 bases and J by 2 bases, with 14 bases between the two germline ends. The CDR3 loop reads CASSIDKTHAYEQYF. The CDR3 DNA follows: TGTGCCAGTAGTATCGACAAAACCCACGCCTACGAGCAGTACTTC.

The rearrangement joins TRBV4-3 to TRBJ2-2; 7 nucleotides agree with TRBD1. Looked up from germline, CDR1 is LGHNA and CDR2 is YSLEER. This CDR3 is built from 16 residues. The trim removed 0 bases at V and 1 base at J, leaving 2 bases unmatched. In nucleotides, the CDR3 is TGCGCCAGCAGCCAAGAAAGGGGGCTGAACACCGGGGAGCTGTTTTTT. Its protein is CASSQERGLNTGELFF.